This T cell receptor beta chain was profiled in a study of beta chain features in type 1 diabetes (dated by TCRdb to 2016 to 2019). Turning to the overall study: Patients and healthy donors did not differ in mean age, gender distribution, total cell number or subset yield. A total of 85 million to 140 million sorted cells were examined across all samples, and the number of cells per subset was strongly correlated with RNA yield. The study compared TCRB repertoires of sorted circulating CD4+ T cell subsets between recently diagnosed type 1 diabetes patients and matched healthy donors. Whereas all 30 or so donors provided naive and central memory subsets, regulatory and stem cell-like memory subsets were isolated from just 8 patients and roughly 8 healthy donors. On the study overall, not on this receptor specifically: Because small numbers of individuals were included in the HLA sub-analyses, any influence of HLA type on TCRB rearrangement was left unresolved. Shorter templates might be favored by PCR, yet because patient and control samples were amplified and corrected together, any such skew would affect both groups equally. Naive, central memory and regulatory TCRB repertoires appeared more similar among patients than among healthy donors. Fewer insertions and more nucleotide deletions at VDJ recombination sites were observed in patients with type 1 diabetes, implying thymic rearrangement abnormalities. Because cDNA was sequenced instead of genomic DNA, highly expressing activated cells could be over-represented, though the groups showed no difference in activation or CD3 levels. A moderate but significant shortening of TCRB CDR3 length was observed in type 1 diabetes patients in all four CD4+ subsets.

The table lists this clone with a few counts. The clone's antigen remains unknown. There are no base qualities to consult, and no much larger clone falls within one base. From each donor, a single peripheral blood sample of approximately 0.11 L on average was drawn into heparinised tubes. Naive, central memory, regulatory and stem cell-like memory CD4+ T cells were sorted on a BD FACSAria II using a panel including CD45RO, CCR7, CD25, CD127, CD95 and CD27. A purity above 95% was achieved for all sorted populations. Right away, PBMCs were isolated by Lymphoprep density gradient centrifugation and were stained directly, with no culture step. So that batch effects would be minimized, each experiment stained and sorted samples in pairs, pairing one healthy donor with one patient. All of the isolated RNA was reverse transcribed with the High Capacity cDNA Reverse Transcription Kit, so expressed TCRB transcripts were sequenced. Deep immunoSEQ sequencing was applied to naive, central memory and regulatory T cell samples, giving an average of about 3.57 million total reads per sample. After sorted cells were lysed in RLT buffer, RNA was extracted with DNase-treated RNeasy Micro or Mini kits, with the choice depending on cell number. To prevent cross-contamination, every cell subset was processed on its own, while patient and healthy donor samples were processed together. TCRB sequences were amplified from cDNA with the immunoSEQ multiplex PCR, producing 87-bp fragments spanning the CDR3 region. Amplicons were sequenced on the Illumina HiSeq platform. Per the original workflow: Synthetic template baselines were used to correct PCR bias computationally, reads within Hamming distance 2 were collapsed, and singletons that could not be merged were discarded. Reads were aligned to IMGT to assign V, D and J genes, CDR3 length, and insertions or deletions at six rearrangement sites. Within each subset, clonotype counts were normalized to sorted cell number, after which true diversity and Gini coefficients were computed with the tcR R package. The overlap coefficient, calculated on TCRB nucleotide sequences, was used to measure repertoire sharing. As a proxy for the pre-selection repertoire, out-of-frame TCRB sequences from naive cells were analyzed. The immuneACCESS repertoire file appears here via TCRdb, limited to in-frame rearrangements. These files lack a portion of the clones; in checked studies, under half of the deficit traces to unresolved V genes, and the cause of the others is not known. V, J and clone size are those of that table, while D and trimming were read from the DNA. This sample lists under 850,000 clones; 10% to 15% were detected once. Together, the top ten hold 0.022% of the sample.

The V end loses 7 bases and the J end loses 4 bases, and a stretch of 16 bases separates them. CDR1 is given as MGHDK and CDR2 as SYGVNS, both from the germline V gene. The CDR3 numbers 14 residues from cysteine through phenylalanine. The CDR3 DNA has 42 bases and is translated from base 1. The receptor comes from a man aged 18 to 29 with type 1 diabetes. The sample consisted of naive CD4+ T cells from blood. The cell subset or site label here, explained by the study, means: true naive CD4+ T cells. The receptor chain draws on TRBV25-1 and TRBJ1-1, with the D gene call left open. CDR3 sequence: CASTPFLEGTEAFF. The bases are TGTGCCAGCACCCCGTTCCTTGAGGGCACTGAAGCTTTCTTT. Beyond the CDR3, the reference TRBV25-1 and TRBJ1-1 genes provide the residues; the full variable domain reads: EADIYQTPRYLVIGTGKKITLECSQTMGHDKMYWYQQDPGMELHLIHYSYGVNSTEKGDLSSESTVSRIRTEHFPLTLESARPSHTSQYLCASTPFLEGTEAFFGQGTRLTVV.